A single sample is the source of the 24 T cell receptor beta chains below, sequenced in a study of Ad26.COV2.S vaccination and SARS-CoV-2 variants. Profiled with immunoSEQ multiplex PCR; TCRdb holds only in-frame clones, not every one. The data hold about 410,000 clones, with 92% observed a single time. The treatment: roughly 18 received Ad26.COV2.S at low or high dose, single or two shots; about 5 received placebo; per-sample allocation not given. It was on day 63 after the first vaccine or placebo injection that samples were taken. Sequencing used peripheral blood, obtained in a trial of Ad26.COV2.S vaccine versus placebo. The source of these receptors is a person between 18 and 65 years old who received the Ad26.COV2.S COVID-19 vaccine or a placebo.

The chain combines TRBV6-5 with TRBJ1-3; D call uncertain. Trimming took 6 bases from V and 1 from J, leaving 13 bases between them. Per the germline V gene, CDR1 is MNHEY and CDR2 is SVGAGI. The CDR3 is 15 amino acids. The CDR3 DNA is TGTGCCAGCAGCCTATTCGAGTCGTCTGGAAACACCATATATTTT. This gives the protein CASSLFESSGNTIYF.

This clone was recorded only once. The rearrangement links TRBV30 to TRBJ1-5; a possible D gene is TRBD1 (5 bases). This CDR3 spans 17 amino acids. Germline values: CDR1 GTSNPN, CDR2 SVGIG (reference sequence). The V gene lost 0 bases and the J gene lost 2 bases, with 17 bases spanning the gap. The CDR3 loop reads CAWSVSARGNGNQPQHF. DNA of the CDR3: TGTGCCTGGAGTGTATCAGCCCGGGGGAACGGCAATCAGCCCCAGCATTTT.

This chain joins TRBV4-3 and TRBJ2-2; TRBD1 matches 11 bases. CDR1 and CDR2 from the germline V gene are LGHNA and YSLEER. V dropped 0 bases and J dropped 4; count of bases not matched to a gene: 7. CDR3 size: 18 residues. The CDR3 loop is CASSQDPSGTGGTGELFF. In DNA, the CDR3 is TGCGCCAGCAGCCAAGATCCATCCGGGACAGGGGGCACCGGGGAGCTGTTTTTT.

The chain uses TRBV5-6 and TRBJ1-2; D remains ambiguous. The CDR3 has 13 amino acids. Per germline, CDR1 SGHDT and CDR2 YYEEEE. Trimming removed 6 bases at V and 0 bases at J, with 9 bases between. The CDR3 nucleotides are TGTGCCAGCAATGGTCTAACTAACTATGGCTACACCTTC. Encoded protein: CASNGLTNYGYTF.

The rearrangement uses TRBV7-9 and TRBJ2-7; the D gene is possibly TRBD1 (6 bases). V was shortened by 4 bases and J by 5 bases, with 18 bases between the two germline ends. This CDR3 comprises 15 residues. Germline-derived CDR1 and CDR2 are SEHNR and FQNEAQ (reference sequence). The CDR3 is CASSSGQTVRDEQYF. CDR3 coding DNA: TGTGCCAGCAGCTCGGGACAAACGGTCAGGGACGAGCAGTACTTC.

V and J are TRBV6-1 and TRBJ1-6; D is unresolved. V lost 0 bases to trimming and J lost 9 bases, with 15 bases between them. Germline CDR1 and CDR2: MNHNS and SASEGT. The CDR3 has 16 amino acids. In DNA form, the CDR3 reads TGTGCCAGCAGTGAAGCACCTCCCGAGCAGCTTTCACCCCTCCACTTT. This gives the protein CASSEAPPEQLSPLHF.

This clone was recorded only once. The chain is built from TRBV7-6 and TRBJ1-6; D possibly corresponds to TRBD1 (6 bases). The CDR3 is made up of 16 amino acids. The germline V and J ends were trimmed by 4 bases and 7 bases, with 17 bases remaining between them. CDR1 SGHVS and CDR2 FNYEAQ come from the germline V gene. CDR3 residues: CASSYRARGGNSPLHF. The CDR3 region has the DNA TGTGCCAGCAGCTATAGAGCCAGGGGAGGGAATTCACCCCTCCACTTT.

This chain links TRBV7-9 with TRBJ2-5; a possible D gene is TRBD2 (6 bases). The CDR3 loop spans 14 amino acids. Trimming pared 2 bases from V and 3 bases from J, leaving 10 bases between. The germline V gene has CDR1 SEHNR and CDR2 FQNEAQ (reference sequence). The DNA of the CDR3 is TGTGCCAGCAGCTTATGGGGGGTGGAAGAGACCCAGTACTTC. Translating it yields CASSLWGVEETQYF. Using reference TRBV7-9 and TRBJ2-5 for the parts outside the CDR3, the full variable domain is DTGVSQNPRHKITKRGQNVTFRCDPISEHNRLYWYRQTLGQGPEFLTYFQNEAQLEKSRLLSDRFSAERPKGSFSTLEIQRTEQGDSAMYLCASSLWGVEETQYFGPGTRLLVL.

This chain links TRBV12-3 or TRBV12-4 with TRBJ1-1; D ambiguous. Trimming cost V 10 bases and J 1 base, with 7 bases left between them. The CDR3 extends over 11 amino acids. CDR3 sequence: CAIRGNTEAFF. In nucleotides, the CDR3 is TGTGCCATCCGGGGGAACACTGAAGCTTTCTTT.

This chain joins TRBV28 and TRBJ1-2; the D is unclear. The CDR3 contains 14 residues. V shed 4 bases and J shed 6 bases, with 15 bases lying between them. Germline-derived CDR1 and CDR2 are MDHEN and SYDVKM. CDR3 coding DNA: TGTGCCAGCAGTTGGATCGGGAGAACAGATGGCTACACCTTC. Residues: CASSWIGRTDGYTF.

The CDR3 DNA reads TGCGCCAGCAGTCCGGGACTAGCGGGGACCCACTCCAATTACGAGCAGTACTTC. It is translated as CASSPGLAGTHSNYEQYF. The genes are TRBV4-3 and TRBJ2-7, with 13 bases fitting TRBD2. Germline V gives CDR1 LGHNA, CDR2 YSLEER. After removal of 6 bases from V and 4 bases from J, the junction contained 15 bases not matched to a gene. CDR3 length: 18 residues.

Only one count was recorded for this clone. This rearrangement joins TRBV7-6 to TRBJ1-3; no definite D call. Germline CDR1 SGHVS, CDR2 FNYEAQ. The CDR3 loop spans 15 amino acids. Trimming took off 0 bases at V and 0 bases at J, with 6 bases between the two ends. The CDR3 coding sequence is TGTGCCAGCAGCTTAGCACCGAACTCTGGAAACACCATATATTTT. This codes for CASSLAPNSGNTIYF.

V gene TRBV4-1 combines with J gene TRBJ2-5; 10 bases are a match to TRBD1. The CDR3 is 17 residues long. V lost 3 bases and J lost 5; bases outside the gene matches: 12. From germline, CDR1 is MGHRA and CDR2 YSYEKL. The CDR3 here is CASSQPPGGQGLETQYF. The CDR3 nucleotides read TGCGCCAGCAGCCAGCCCCCGGGGGGACAGGGGTTGGAGACCCAGTACTTC.

The J gene is TRBJ1-1, the V gene TRBV4-3, with 10 bases identical to TRBD1. V lost 4 bases, J lost 5 bases, and 4 bases stayed unmatched. CDR1 and CDR2 (germline): LGHNA, YSLEER. The CDR3 is 14 residues long. The CDR3 sequence is CASSRGQGGTEAFF. CDR3 coding DNA: TGCGCCAGCAGCCGTGGACAGGGGGGAACTGAAGCTTTCTTT.

This clone was counted a single time. V is TRBV10-1 and J is TRBJ1-1, with D unresolved. The CDR3 is 13 amino acids. CDR1 WNHNN and CDR2 SYGVQD come from the germline V gene (reference sequence). V dropped 4 bases and J dropped 5 bases, with 11 bases sitting between them. The CDR3 reads CASSGVIGTEAFF. In DNA form, the CDR3 reads TGCGCCAGCAGTGGGGTCATCGGGACTGAAGCTTTCTTT.

V and J are TRBV5-6 and TRBJ1-5; no reliable D call. V was pared by 1 base and J by 6 bases, with 11 bases between. CDR3 length equals 14 residues. The germline V gene has CDR1 SGHDT and CDR2 YYEEEE. CDR3 nucleotides: TGTGCCAGCAGCTTGCGGTCGCGTCGTCAGCCCCAGCATTTT. Translated, it gives CASSLRSRRQPQHF.

The chain's CDR3 is CAWSPMVRETQYF. CDR3 nucleotide sequence: TGTGCCTGGAGTCCTATGGTCCGTGAGACCCAGTACTTC. This chain joins TRBV30 and TRBJ2-5; D is unresolved. The CDR3 consists of 13 residues. With 2 bases removed from V and 5 bases from J, the gap between germline ends came to 12 bases. Germline V gene sequence: CDR1 GTSNPN, CDR2 SVGIG (reference sequence).

The chain carries TRBV5-6 and TRBJ1-2, with D perhaps TRBD1 (5 bases). There are 15 residues in the CDR3. Germline V CDR1 and CDR2: SGHDT, YYEEEE. V gave up 1 base and J gave up 3 bases, with 13 bases separating them. In DNA form, the CDR3 reads TGTGCCAGCAGCTTGACAGGCCGGTCGGACTATGGCTACACCTTC. Encoded protein: CASSLTGRSDYGYTF.

The chain joins TRBV5-1 to TRBJ1-2; TRBD1 matches at 11 bases. The CDR3 sequence is 18 residues long. Germline CDR1 is SGHRS and CDR2 is YFSETQ. The junction had 7 bases not matched to a gene; V was cut back by 0 bases and J by 0 bases. This CDR3 is CASSLAGTGGGSNYGYTF. The CDR3 DNA follows: TGCGCCAGCAGCTTGGCCGGGACAGGGGGTGGTTCTAACTATGGCTACACCTTC. The full variable domain, rest sourced from reference TRBV5-1 and TRBJ1-2, is KAGVTQTPRYLIKTRGQQVTLSCSPISGHRSVSWYQQTPGQGLQFLFEYFSETQRNKGNFPGRFSGRQFSNSRSEMNVSTLELGDSALYLCASSLAGTGGGSNYGYTFGSGTRLTVV.

V is TRBV5-6 and J is TRBJ1-2; 8 bases agree with TRBD1. This CDR3 comprises 12 residues. Per the germline V gene, CDR1 is SGHDT and CDR2 is YYEEEE. The J segment lost 10 bases and the V segment lost 0 bases, leaving 2 bases of the junction unmatched. CDR3 loop: CASSLATGVYTF. As DNA, the CDR3 is TGTGCCAGCAGCTTGGCGACAGGGGTCTACACCTTC.

This clone occurred once. The chain links TRBV25-1 to TRBJ2-3; 12 positions match TRBD2. Germline V gives CDR1 MGHDK, CDR2 SYGVNS. V was pared by 8 bases and J by 7 bases, with 13 bases of the junction left unmatched. The CDR3 runs 16 residues. The DNA of the CDR3 is TGTGCCAGCTCCCCCAAGACTAGCGGGGGATTAAATACGCAGTATTTT. It encodes CASSPKTSGGLNTQYF. The full variable domain, in which reference TRBV25-1 and TRBJ2-3 provide the parts outside the CDR3, is EADIYQTPRYLVIGTGKKITLECSQTMGHDKMYWYQQDPGMELHLIHYSYGVNSTEKGDLSSESTVSRIRTEHFPLTLESARPSHTSQYLCASSPKTSGGLNTQYFGPGTRLTVL.

The CDR3 loop reads CSASGRGLYTGELFF. The DNA of the CDR3 is TGCAGTGCTAGTGGCAGGGGGTTATACACCGGGGAGCTGTTTTTT. V and J are TRBV20-1 and TRBJ2-2; 7 positions match TRBD1. The length of the CDR3 is 15 residues. CDR1 and CDR2 from the germline V gene are DFQATT and SNEGSKA (reference sequence). The V and J ends lost 3 bases and 3 bases, in that order; junction bases with no gene match: 7.

This clone was seen only once. Other DNA sequences in this sample translate to the same CDR3. J is TRBJ2-3 and V is TRBV9, with D unresolved. CDR1 and CDR2 from the germline V gene are SGDLS and YYNGEE. The ends were cut back, 3 bases at V and 4 bases at J, with 6 bases in the middle. The length of the CDR3 is 12 residues. CDR3 sequence (DNA): TGTGCCAGCAGCGCCCTTTCAGATACGCAGTATTTT. Translated, it gives CASSALSDTQYF.

This clone was detected only a few times. This chain uses TRBV5-4 with TRBJ2-4; maybe TRBD1 (6 bases). Germline V gene data show CDR1 as SGHNT and CDR2 as YYREEE (reference sequence). The CDR3 totals 15 residues. Trimming pared 0 bases from V and 7 bases from J, leaving 14 bases between. CDR3 sequence (DNA): TGTGCCAGCAGCTTGGATCAGGGGAGAGTGAACATTCAGTACTTC. As protein: CASSLDQGRVNIQYF.